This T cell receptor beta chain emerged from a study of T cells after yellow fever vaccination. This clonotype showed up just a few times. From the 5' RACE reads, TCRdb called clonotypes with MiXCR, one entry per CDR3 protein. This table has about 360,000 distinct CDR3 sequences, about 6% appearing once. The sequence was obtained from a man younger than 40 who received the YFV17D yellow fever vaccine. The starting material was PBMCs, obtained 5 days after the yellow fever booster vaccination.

The CDR3 loop reads CASSPHPRVGEQYF. Here the CDR3 DNA reads TGTGCCAGCAGCCCTCATCCCCGTGTAGGGGAGCAGTACTTC. The genes are TRBV7-9 and TRBJ2-7; D gene unclear. Germline V CDR1 and CDR2: SEHNR, FQNEAQ (reference sequence). The CDR3 is 14 amino acids. Trimming left V 5 bases short and J 7 bases short, with 18 bases between.